The 22 T cell receptor beta chains presented below share a single source sample, sequenced in a study of cytomegalovirus exposure and HLA in healthy donors. It was with 60 Vbeta and 13 Jbeta primers that the PCR ran. Sequenced by immunoSEQ multiplex PCR; TCRdb stores in-frame clones only, minus some. The sample lists roughly 160,000 clones, about 75% occurring once. The source material was PBMCs. The receptors shown here come from a woman aged 40-49 years in good health and CMV-seropositive.

The V call is TRBV7-9, the J call TRBJ1-1; tentative D call: TRBD1 (6 bases). CDR1 is SEHNR and CDR2 is FQNEAQ in the germline V gene (reference sequence). This CDR3 region has 13 residues. V dropped 5 bases and J dropped 3 bases, with 10 bases sitting between them. CDR3 sequence: CASSPAGDTEAFF. CDR3 nucleotide sequence: TGTGCCAGCAGCCCGGCAGGGGACACTGAAGCTTTCTTT. The whole variable domain, remainder taken from reference TRBV7-9 and TRBJ1-1, is DTGVSQNPRHKITKRGQNVTFRCDPISEHNRLYWYRQTLGQGPEFLTYFQNEAQLEKSRLLSDRFSAERPKGSFSTLEIQRTEQGDSAMYLCASSPAGDTEAFFGQGTRLTVV.

The V gene is TRBV10-3, the J gene TRBJ2-7; D is perhaps TRBD2 (5 bases). The CDR3 spans 14 residues. The V end lost 3 bases, the J end lost 3 bases, and 12 bases lay between the germline ends. From germline, CDR1 is ENHRY and CDR2 SYGVKD. CDR3 residues: CAISEAGGSYEQYF. CDR3 nucleotide sequence: TGTGCCATCAGTGAAGCCGGAGGTAGCTACGAGCAGTACTTC.

This sequence joins TRBV5-3 and TRBJ1-5; D gene unclear. TRBV5-3 is annotated as an ORF whose role is uncertain. V lost 3 bases and J lost 3, with 16 bases in between. The CDR3 loop spans 16 amino acids. The CDR3 nucleotides read TGTGCCAGAAGCTCGTGGGTTCAGGCCCCCAATCAGCCCCAGCATTTT. The encoded protein is CARSSWVQAPNQPQHF.

The chain combines TRBV18 with TRBJ1-1; D is undetermined. V was cut by 2 bases and J by 2 bases, with 9 bases left in between. Germline V lookup: CDR1 KGHSH, CDR2 LQKENI. CDR3 length: 14 residues. The CDR3 bases are TGTGCCAGCTCACCAGATCAGACAAACACTGAAGCTTTCTTT. This gives the protein CASSPDQTNTEAFF.

This clone was counted a few times. The genes are TRBV2 and TRBJ2-1; 15 nucleotides line up with TRBD2. V trimming: 4 bases; J trimming: 6 bases; junction bases outside the gene matches: 7. CDR3 length equals 17 residues. Germline CDR1 and CDR2: SNHLY and FYNNEI. The CDR3 DNA sequence: TGTGCCAGCAGTGTTTCCGGACTAGCGGGAGGGGTCAATGAGCAGTTCTTC. Translating gives CASSVSGLAGGVNEQFF. Looking up the rest from reference TRBV2 and TRBJ2-1 gives the full variable domain: EPEVTQTPSHQVTQMGQEVILRCVPISNHLYFYWYRQILGQKVEFLVSFYNNEISEKSEIFDDQFSVERPDGSNFTLKIRSTKLEDSAMYFCASSVSGLAGGVNEQFFGPGTRLTVL.

The CDR3 DNA reads as TGTGCCAGCAGTTCGCCCGGGACAGGGATGTACAATGAGCAGTTCTTC. Translation: CASSSPGTGMYNEQFF. This chain connects TRBV28 to TRBJ2-1; 9 bases are a match to TRBD1. The germline V gene has CDR1 MDHEN and CDR2 SYDVKM. V gave up 4 bases and J gave up 4 bases; unmatched junction bases: 8. This CDR3 comprises 16 residues.

The rearrangement links TRBV2 to TRBJ1-4; possibly TRBD1 for D (6 bases). Trimming pared 5 bases from V and 10 bases from J, leaving 14 bases between. CDR3 size: 13 residues. Germline CDR1 reads SNHLY; CDR2 reads FYNNEI. CDR3 DNA sequence: TGTGCCAGCAGTAGATACCTACAGGGAAAACTGTTTTTT. Translating it yields CASSRYLQGKLFF.

The V and J genes are TRBV28 and TRBJ2-1; TRBD2 is a possible D gene (6 bases). V lost 5 bases and J 4 bases, leaving 18 bases between the germline ends. Germline V CDR1 and CDR2: MDHEN, SYDVKM. The CDR3 has 16 amino acids. The CDR3 region has the DNA TGTGCCAGCAGTCCCCAAACCGGGACTTCTTACAATGAGCAGTTCTTC. Protein: CASSPQTGTSYNEQFF.

The V gene is TRBV29-1, the J gene TRBJ1-5; the match to TRBD1 covers 9 bases. The CDR3 spans 13 residues. Germline values: CDR1 SQVTM, CDR2 ANQGSEA. Losses at the gene ends were 6 bases for V and 7 bases for J; bases not matched to a gene: 7. Written as DNA, the CDR3 is TGCAGCGTCCTGGGACAGGGTTGGCAGCCCCAGCATTTT. It specifies CSVLGQGWQPQHF. Using reference TRBV29-1 and TRBJ1-5 for the parts outside the CDR3, the full variable domain is SAVISQKPSRDICQRGTSLTIQCQVDSQVTMMFWYRQQPGQSLTLIATANQGSEATYESGFVIDKFPISRPNLTFSTLTVSNMSPEDSSIYLCSVLGQGWQPQHFGDGTRLSIL.

J is TRBJ1-5 and V is TRBV10-3; TRBD1 aligns across 7 bases. V lost 2 bases to trimming and J lost 0 bases; unmatched junction nucleotides: 1. CDR1 is ENHRY, CDR2 SYGVKD, per germline. The CDR3 spans 15 residues. The CDR3 here is CAISEGTDSNQPQHF. The CDR3 bases are TGTGCCATCAGTGAGGGGACAGATAGCAATCAGCCCCAGCATTTT.

The table lists this clone with a few counts. The identical CDR3 is also encoded by other nucleotide sequences in the sample. The chain uses TRBV6-6 and TRBJ1-1; D gene uncertain. Trimming took off 2 bases at V and 4 bases at J, with 5 bases between the two ends. Germline assignment: CDR1 MNHNY and CDR2 SVGAGI (reference sequence). This CDR3 contains 12 residues. The CDR3 reads CASSYGRTEAFF. CDR3 in DNA: TGTGCCAGCAGTTACGGCCGCACTGAAGCTTTCTTT.

The rearrangement joins TRBV11-1 to TRBJ1-3; TRBD1 aligns across 9 bases. The CDR3 contains 18 residues. The junction had 16 bases not matched to a gene; V was cut back by 10 bases and J by 0 bases. From germline, CDR1 is SGHAT and CDR2 FQDESV (reference sequence). Here the CDR3 DNA reads TGTGCCATACCGGGACAGGGTATTAGCTTGGTCTCTGGAAACACCATATATTTT. Amino acids: CAIPGQGISLVSGNTIYF. Drawing the rest from reference TRBV11-1 and TRBJ1-3, the complete variable domain is EAEVAQSPRYKITEKSQAVAFWCDPISGHATLYWYRQILGQGPELLVQFQDESVVDDSQLPKDRFSAERLKGVDSTLKIQPAELGDSAMYLCAIPGQGISLVSGNTIYFGEGSWLTVV.

V gene TRBV19 combines with J gene TRBJ2-4, with TRBD1 matching over 7 bases. Germline loops: CDR1 LNHDA, CDR2 SQIVND (reference sequence). The CDR3 covers 15 residues. V lost 6 bases and J lost 5; bases outside the gene matches: 10. Here the CDR3 DNA reads TGTGCCAGTAGCTCTACCGGGACAGACCAAAACATTCAGTACTTC. Protein sequence: CASSSTGTDQNIQYF.

This clone has just a few counts. The chain recombines TRBV5-1 with TRBJ2-1, with D possibly matching TRBD1 (6 bases). From germline, CDR1 is SGHRS and CDR2 YFSETQ. Trimming shortened V by 0 bases and J by 1 base, and 17 bases separated the two germline ends. The CDR3 spans 18 residues. This chain's CDR3 is CASSLDRVRRTSYNEQFF. In DNA form, the CDR3 reads TGCGCCAGCAGCTTGGACAGGGTAAGGAGGACTTCCTACAATGAGCAGTTCTTC.

The V call is TRBV5-4, the J call TRBJ2-7; D call uncertain. The CDR3 is 15 residues long. CDR1 is SGHNT, CDR2 YYREEE, per germline (reference sequence). Trimming stripped 0 bases from V and 3 bases from J, with 13 bases between. CDR3 amino acids: CASSLVGAAVYEQYF. For the CDR3, the DNA is TGTGCCAGCAGCTTGGTTGGCGCGGCGGTCTACGAGCAGTACTTC. The full variable domain, rest sourced from reference TRBV5-4 and TRBJ2-7, is ETGVTQSPTHLIKTRGQQVTLRCSSQSGHNTVSWYQQALGQGPQFIFQYYREEENGRGNFPPRFSGLQFPNYSSELNVNALELDDSALYLCASSLVGAAVYEQYFGPGTRLTVT.

J is TRBJ2-1 and V is TRBV7-2; a possible D gene is TRBD1 (5 bases). Trimming left V 5 bases short and J 9 bases short, with 26 bases between. Germline values: CDR1 SGHTA, CDR2 FQGNSA. The CDR3 has 17 residues. The CDR3 DNA follows: TGTGCCAGCAGCCCCCCCAATGGACACCCGAGGCAGGGTGAGCAGTTCTTC. Translating gives CASSPPNGHPRQGEQFF.

The V and J genes are TRBV28 and TRBJ1-2; D remains unclear. Germline assignment: CDR1 MDHEN and CDR2 SYDVKM. Trimming left V 7 bases short and J 8 bases short, with 23 bases between. This CDR3 contains 15 residues. This chain's CDR3 is CASTLLIGSITGYTF. CDR3 nucleotide sequence: TGTGCCAGCACCCTCCTCATTGGGAGCATTACGGGCTACACCTTC.

This chain uses TRBV7-9 with TRBJ2-5; D is possibly TRBD1 (6 bases). This CDR3 is built from 14 residues. The V gene's germline CDR1 is SEHNR and CDR2 FQNEAQ (reference sequence). The V end lost 3 bases, the J end lost 5 bases, and 13 bases lay between the germline ends. CDR3 loop: CASSFRRQVETQYF. DNA of the CDR3: TGTGCCAGCAGCTTCCGGAGACAGGTTGAGACCCAGTACTTC.

Note on this clone: Germline is not matched at one junction end, which may reflect a read error. Additional DNA sequences in this sample encode the identical CDR3. This chain connects TRBV6-5 to TRBJ2-2; weak D call: TRBD1 (6 bases). The germline CDR1 and CDR2 sequences are MNHEY and SVGAGI. The CDR3 totals 15 residues. The CDR3 DNA sequence: TGTGCCAGCAGTTACGAGGGACAAAGAACCGGGGAGCTGTTCTTT. It specifies CASSYEGQRTGELFF.

The genes are TRBV11-3 and TRBJ2-2; 11 bases map to TRBD2. This CDR3 is built from 15 residues. Trimming took 5 bases from V and 4 from J; bases not matched to a gene: 3. Germline V lookup: CDR1 SGHNT, CDR2 YENEEA. The CDR3 nucleotides are TGTGCCAGCAGCCCGGGACTAGCGGTCACCGGGGAGCTGTTTTTT. It encodes CASSPGLAVTGELFF.

The chain is built from TRBV7-3 and TRBJ1-6, with D possibly being TRBD1 (5 bases). This CDR3 has 17 amino acids. V was trimmed by 1 base and J by 0 bases, leaving 10 bases between them. The V gene's germline CDR1 is SGHTA and CDR2 FQGTGA. The CDR3 sequence is CASSLNRGSSYNSPLHF. CDR3 DNA: TGTGCCAGCAGCTTAAATCGGGGGAGCTCCTATAATTCACCCCTCCACTTT.

This chain connects TRBV10-3 to TRBJ2-7; perhaps TRBD2 as D (6 bases). The ends were cut back, 2 bases at V and 1 base at J, with 9 bases in the middle. The CDR3 is 14 amino acids. The germline V gene has CDR1 ENHRY and CDR2 SYGVKD. The CDR3: CAISEGLSSYEQYF. CDR3 DNA sequence: TGTGCCATCAGTGAGGGACTATCTTCCTACGAGCAGTACTTC.